The sequence of this TCR beta chain was determined in a study of T cells expressing NK-cell markers. On the study more broadly: Sorted CD3+CD56-NKG2C+, CD3+CD56+NKG2C- and CD3+CD56+NKG2C+ T cells were the source of the TCR beta repertoires.

As for this clonotype: The antigen remains unidentified.

Germline lookup yields CDR1 MNHEY and CDR2 SVGAGI. The CDR3 contains 16 residues. The study's findings and limits: For a few donors, these clonotypes were likewise the leading ones in the CD3+CD56-NKG2C+ fraction.

For TCR beta, cDNA was produced by 5'RACE template switching with UMIs. TCRdb re-called the 5' RACE reads; every CDR3 protein appears as one record, without DNA. In all, the sample yields around 260,000 distinct CDR3 sequences. The receptor comes from a woman between 18 and 69 years old in good health. Input material: blood T cells: a sorted CD56 or NKG2C T cell subset, CD4+ or CD8+ T cells, or bulk PBMC T cells (not recorded which). The chain recombines TRBV6-5 with TRBJ1-6; TCRdb's D call, TRBD1, is unchecked because there is no DNA. CDR3 residues: CASSYDQGSYNSPLHF.